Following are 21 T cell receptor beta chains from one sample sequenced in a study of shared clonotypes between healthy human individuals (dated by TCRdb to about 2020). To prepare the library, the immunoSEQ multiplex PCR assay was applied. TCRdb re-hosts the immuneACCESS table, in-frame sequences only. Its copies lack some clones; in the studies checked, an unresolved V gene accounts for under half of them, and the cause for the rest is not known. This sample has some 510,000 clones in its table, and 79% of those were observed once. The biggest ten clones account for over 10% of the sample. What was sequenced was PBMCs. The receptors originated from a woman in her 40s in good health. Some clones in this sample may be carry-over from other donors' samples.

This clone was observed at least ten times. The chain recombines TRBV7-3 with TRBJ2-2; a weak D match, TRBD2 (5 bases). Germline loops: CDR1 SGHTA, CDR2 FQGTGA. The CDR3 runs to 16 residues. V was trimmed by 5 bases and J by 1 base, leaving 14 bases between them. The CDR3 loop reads CASSQRASRNTGELFF. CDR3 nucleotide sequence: TGTGCCAGCAGCCAGAGGGCTAGCCGGAACACCGGGGAGCTGTTTTTT.

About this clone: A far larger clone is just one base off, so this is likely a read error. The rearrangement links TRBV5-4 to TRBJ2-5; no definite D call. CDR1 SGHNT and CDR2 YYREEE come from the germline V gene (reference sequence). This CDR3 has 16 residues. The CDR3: CASSLKGGDKQGTQYF. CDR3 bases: TGTGCCAGCAGCTTGAAGGGTGGGGATAAACAAGGGACCCAGTACTTC.

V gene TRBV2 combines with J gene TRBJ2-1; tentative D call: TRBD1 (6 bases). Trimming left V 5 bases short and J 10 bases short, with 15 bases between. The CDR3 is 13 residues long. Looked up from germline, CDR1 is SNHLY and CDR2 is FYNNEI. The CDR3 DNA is TGTGCCAGCAGTCCAGACAGGATCGGCGAGCAGTTCTTC. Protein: CASSPDRIGEQFF.

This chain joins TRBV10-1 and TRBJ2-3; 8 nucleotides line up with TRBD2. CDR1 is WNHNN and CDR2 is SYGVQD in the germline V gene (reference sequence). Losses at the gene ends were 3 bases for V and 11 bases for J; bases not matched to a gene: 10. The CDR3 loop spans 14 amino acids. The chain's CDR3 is CASSDRGRTIKQYF. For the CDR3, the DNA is TGCGCCAGCAGTGACCGCGGGAGGACCATTAAGCAGTATTTT.

The CDR3 region is CASSGTVNYGYTF. CDR3 sequence (DNA): TGTGCCTCATCTGGGACTGTGAACTATGGCTACACCTTC. The rearrangement joins TRBV30 to TRBJ1-2; TRBD1 might be the D (5 bases). The ends were cut back, 7 bases at V and 2 bases at J, with 14 bases in the middle. CDR1 and CDR2 from the germline V gene are GTSNPN and SVGIG (reference sequence). The CDR3 loop spans 13 amino acids.

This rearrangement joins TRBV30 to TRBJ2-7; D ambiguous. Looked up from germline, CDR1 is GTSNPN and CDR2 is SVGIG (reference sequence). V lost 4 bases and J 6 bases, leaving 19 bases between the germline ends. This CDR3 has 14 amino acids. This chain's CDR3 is CAWNGYGPLSEQYF. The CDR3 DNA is TGTGCCTGGAATGGGTACGGCCCCCTGAGCGAGCAGTACTTC. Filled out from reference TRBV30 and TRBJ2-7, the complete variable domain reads SQTIHQWPATLVQPVGSPLSLECTVEGTSNPNLYWYRQAAGRGLQLLFYSVGIGQISSEVPQNLSASRPQDRQFILSSKKLLLSDSGFYLCAWNGYGPLSEQYFGPGTRLTVT.

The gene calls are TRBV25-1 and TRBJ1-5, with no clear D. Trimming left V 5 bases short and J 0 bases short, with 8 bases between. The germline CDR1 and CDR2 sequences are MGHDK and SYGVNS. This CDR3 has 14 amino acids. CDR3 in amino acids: CASSPGNSNQPQHF. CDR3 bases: TGTGCCAGCAGTCCCGGGAATAGCAATCAGCCCCAGCATTTT.

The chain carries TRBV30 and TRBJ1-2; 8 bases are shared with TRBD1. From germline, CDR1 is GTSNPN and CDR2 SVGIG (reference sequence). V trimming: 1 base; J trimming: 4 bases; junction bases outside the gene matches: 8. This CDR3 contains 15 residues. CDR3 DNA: TGTGCCTGGAGTGCCGGACAGGGTCGGAGCTATGGCTACACCTTC. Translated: CAWSAGQGRSYGYTF.

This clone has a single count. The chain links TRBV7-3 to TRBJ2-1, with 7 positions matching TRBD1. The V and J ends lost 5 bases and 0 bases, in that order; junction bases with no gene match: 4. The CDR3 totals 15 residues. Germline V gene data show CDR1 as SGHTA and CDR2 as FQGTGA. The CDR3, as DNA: TGTGCCAGCAGCGTACAGGGGAGCTCCTACAATGAGCAGTTCTTC. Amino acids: CASSVQGSSYNEQFF.

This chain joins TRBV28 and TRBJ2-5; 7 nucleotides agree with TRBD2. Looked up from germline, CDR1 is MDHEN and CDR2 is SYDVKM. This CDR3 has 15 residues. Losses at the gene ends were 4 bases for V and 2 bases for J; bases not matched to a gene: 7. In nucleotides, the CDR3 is TGTGCCAGCAGTTCCCCCTCGGGGGGACAAGAGACCCAGTACTTC. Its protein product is CASSSPSGGQETQYF.

The CDR3 spells CASSSRTSGGADTQYF. The CDR3 DNA reads as TGTGCCAGCAGCTCCCGGACTAGCGGAGGTGCAGATACGCAGTATTTT. The rearrangement joins TRBV7-8 to TRBJ2-3, with 10 bases aligning to TRBD2. CDR3 length: 16 amino acids. Per germline, CDR1 SGHVS and CDR2 FQNEAQ. With V trimmed by 4 bases and J by 4 bases, 8 bases remained unmatched. Filled out from reference TRBV7-8 and TRBJ2-3, the complete variable domain reads GAGVSQSPRYKVAKRGQDVALRCDPISGHVSLFWYQQALGQGPEFLTYFQNEAQLDKSGLPSDRFFAERPEGSVSTLKIQRTQQEDSAVYLCASSSRTSGGADTQYFGPGTRLTVL.

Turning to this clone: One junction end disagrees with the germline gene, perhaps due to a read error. Written as DNA, the CDR3 is TGTGCTAGCAGCTTAGGGGGGGAAGTCACAGATACGCAGTATTTT. Amino acid sequence: CASSLGGEVTDTQYF. The chain carries TRBV7-7 and TRBJ2-3; weak D call: TRBD2 (7 bases). The germline gives CDR1 SSHAT, CDR2 FNYEAQ (reference sequence). The CDR3 consists of 15 residues.

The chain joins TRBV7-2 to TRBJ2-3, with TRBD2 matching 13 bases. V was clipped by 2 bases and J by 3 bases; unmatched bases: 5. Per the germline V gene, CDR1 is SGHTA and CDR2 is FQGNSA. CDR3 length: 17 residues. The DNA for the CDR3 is TGTGCCAGCAGCTTAAGACTAGCGGGAGGACTTACAGATACGCAGTATTTT. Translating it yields CASSLRLAGGLTDTQYF.

CDR3 coding DNA: TGTGCCAGCACTGCGACTCTCCTGACCTACGAGCAGTACTTC. Amino acid sequence: CASTATLLTYEQYF. The chain links TRBV6-6 to TRBJ2-7; D unclear. The CDR3 consists of 14 residues. From germline, CDR1 is MNHNY and CDR2 SVGAGI (reference sequence). Deletions cut 7 bases from V and 2 bases from J, with 15 bases between.

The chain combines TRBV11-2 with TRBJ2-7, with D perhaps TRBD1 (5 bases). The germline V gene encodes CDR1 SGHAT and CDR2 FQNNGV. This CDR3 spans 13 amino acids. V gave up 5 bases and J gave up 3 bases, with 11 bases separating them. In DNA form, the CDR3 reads TGTGCCAGCAGCCAAGACAGAATCTACGAGCAGTACTTC. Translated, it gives CASSQDRIYEQYF.

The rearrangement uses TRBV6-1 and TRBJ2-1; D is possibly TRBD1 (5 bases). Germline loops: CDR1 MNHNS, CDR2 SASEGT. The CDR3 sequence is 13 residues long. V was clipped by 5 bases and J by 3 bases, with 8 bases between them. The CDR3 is CASSLDSYNEQFF. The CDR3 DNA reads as TGTGCCAGCAGTCTTGACAGCTACAATGAGCAGTTCTTC.

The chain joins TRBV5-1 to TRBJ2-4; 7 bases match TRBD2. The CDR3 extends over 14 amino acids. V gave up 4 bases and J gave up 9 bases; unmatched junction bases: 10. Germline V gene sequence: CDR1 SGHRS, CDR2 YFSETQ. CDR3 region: CASSPQTSSSIQYF. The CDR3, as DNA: TGCGCCAGCAGCCCCCAGACTAGCTCGAGCATTCAGTACTTC.

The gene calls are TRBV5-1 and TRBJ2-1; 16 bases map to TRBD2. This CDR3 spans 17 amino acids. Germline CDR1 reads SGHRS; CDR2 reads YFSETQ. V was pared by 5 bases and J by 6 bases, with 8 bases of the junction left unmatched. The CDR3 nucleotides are TGCGCCAGCAGTCCGGGACTAGCGGGAGGGCCCCGCAATGAGCAGTTCTTC. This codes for CASSPGLAGGPRNEQFF.

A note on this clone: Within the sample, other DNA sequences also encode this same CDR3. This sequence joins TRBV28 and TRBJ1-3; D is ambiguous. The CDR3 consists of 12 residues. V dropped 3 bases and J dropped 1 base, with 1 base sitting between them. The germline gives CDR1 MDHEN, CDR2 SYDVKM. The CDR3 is CASSFSGNTIYF. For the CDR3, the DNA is TGTGCCAGCAGTTTTTCTGGAAACACCATATATTTT.

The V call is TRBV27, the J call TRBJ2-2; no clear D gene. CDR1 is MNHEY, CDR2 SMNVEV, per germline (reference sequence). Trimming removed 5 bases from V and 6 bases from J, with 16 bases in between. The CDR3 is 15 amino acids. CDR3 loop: CASSPVSVGPGELFF. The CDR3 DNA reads TGTGCCAGCAGTCCAGTTTCCGTAGGCCCCGGGGAGCTGTTTTTT.

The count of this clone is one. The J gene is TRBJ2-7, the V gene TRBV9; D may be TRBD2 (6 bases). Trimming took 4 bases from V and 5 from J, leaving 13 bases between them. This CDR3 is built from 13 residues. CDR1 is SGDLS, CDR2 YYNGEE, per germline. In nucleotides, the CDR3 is TGTGCCAGCAGCACCCGATGGGGGGACGAGCAGTACTTC. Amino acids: CASSTRWGDEQYF.